Included here is one TCR beta chain sequence, with context. Sequenced by immunoSEQ multiplex PCR; TCRdb stores in-frame clones only, minus some. The sample lists under 300,000 clones, 88% occurring once. These data belong to a study of blood T cell repertoires in COVID-19. About the research overall: The United States, Italy and Spain supplied acute and convalescent COVID-19 samples. The cDNA or gDNA used as material had been derived from T cells, B-cell-depleted T cells, or PBMCs.

With 4 bases clipped from V and 8 bases from J, the junction kept 6 bases outside the gene matches. This CDR3 contains 13 residues. Germline V gene sequence: CDR1 MGHRA, CDR2 YSYEKL. The clonotype originates from a woman between 35 and 50 years old who had recovered from COVID-19. Sequencing input: peripheral blood. This rearrangement joins TRBV4-1 to TRBJ1-2, with 8 bases fitting TRBD1. CDR3 residues: CASSPDRGQGYTF. CDR3 in DNA: TGCGCCAGCAGCCCCGACAGGGGACAGGGCTACACCTTC.